The rows below give T cell receptor beta chains drawn from one sample of a study of CD8 T cell repertoires and HIV-1 epitope variants. Their antigens remain unidentified. Here immunoSEQ multiplex PCR was the method, and the copy in TCRdb shows in-frame clones only, minus some. Of roughly 6,000 clones in the sample, around 65% were seen once. Sequenced material: cultured CD8+ T cells derived from PBMCs. The receptor set was obtained from a male donor with HIV. Each CDR3 is given with its conserved first and last residue. The D gene is left open where the match is weak. Size is stated for part of the rows, as once, few or many counts, or as a class when the clone is expanded.

once TRBJ1-4 TRBV2 - TGTGCCAGCACCGAAAGGGCACGGACTAATGAAAAACTGTTTTTT CASTERARTNEKLFF
- TRBJ2-1 TRBV5-4 - TGTGCCAGCAGCCGTCCCCTCCTAGCGAGTGAGCAGTTCTTC CASSRPLLASEQFF
few TRBJ1-2 TRBV7-9 - TGTGCCAGCAGCCCCGCCGGGGGGAACTATGGCTACACCTTC CASSPAGGNYGYTF
- TRBJ2-1 TRBV4-2 - TGTGCCAGCAGCCAAGAGGTGCAAGCGGAGAACAATGAGCAGTTCTTC CASSQEVQAENNEQFF
few TRBJ2-1 TRBV4-3 TRBD2 TGCGCCAGCAGCCAAGAAGGACTAGCGGGCTACAATGAGCAGTTCTTC CASSQEGLAGYNEQFF
- TRBJ2-1 TRBV5-6 TRBD2 TGTGCCAGCAGCGTCGGATCCGCGGGAGACCTGCTTGAGCAGTTCTTC CASSVGSAGDLLEQFF
once TRBJ1-2 TRBV7-3 TRBD1 TGTGCCAGCAGCCTTGGGACAGGGGCGAACAATGGCTACACCTTC CASSLGTGANNGYTF
few TRBJ2-1 TRBV7-9 TRBD2 TGTGCCAGCAGCTTTGGGACTAGCGGGACAGAGCAGTTCTTC CASSFGTSGTEQFF
few TRBJ1-4 TRBV9 - TGTGCCAGCAGCGTGGGGGGTGAGAGTGAAAAACTGTTTTTT CASSVGGESEKLFF
- TRBJ2-7 TRBV7-2 TRBD1 TGTGCCAGCAGCCGGACAGGGGACTTTACCTACGAGCAGTACTTC CASSRTGDFTYEQYF
few TRBJ2-5 TRBV30 - TGTGCCTGGAGTGTAATGGAAGAGACCCAGTACTTC CAWSVMEETQYF
- TRBJ2-2 TRBV7-7 TRBD2 TGTGCTAGCAGCCGCGGACTAGCTGAGAACACCGGGGAGCTGTTTTTT CASSRGLAENTGELFF
- TRBJ2-7 TRBV7-9 - TGTGCCAGCAGTCCAACAGGGAGCCTACAAGACGAGCAGTACTTC CASSPTGSLQDEQYF
- TRBJ1-2 TRBV2 - TGTGCCAGCAGGCCCGAAGGGCTCTATGGCTACACCTTC CASRPEGLYGYTF
- TRBJ2-1 TRBV6-6 TRBD2 TGTGCCAGCAGGTCCGGGACTAGCGGGAGGTATGAGCAGTTCTTC CASRSGTSGRYEQFF
- TRBJ2-7 TRBV29-1 TRBD1 TGCAGCGTTGAAGATCTGGGGGACCCGGGACAGGGCTACGAGCAGTACTTC CSVEDLGDPGQGYEQYF
- TRBJ2-7 TRBV19 - TGTGCCAGTAGTATCGGCGGGAATATCGGCGAGCAGTACTTC CASSIGGNIGEQYF
- TRBJ2-7 TRBV4-1 TRBD1 TGCGCCAGCAGCCAACCCTGGACAGGGGCCTACGAGCAGTACTTC CASSQPWTGAYEQYF
- TRBJ2-5 TRBV7-7 - TGTGCCAGCAGCCAGGGGGGGGCTGTACAAGAGACCCAGTACTTC CASSQGGAVQETQYF
medium-sized TRBJ2-2 TRBV28 - TGTGCCAGCAGTTTAGAGACCGGGGAGCTGTTTTTT CASSLETGELFF
medium-sized TRBJ2-2 TRBV6-1 - TGTGCCAGCAGTGAAGCAGGGGAGAACACCGGGGAGCTGTTTTTT CASSEAGENTGELFF
- TRBJ2-7 TRBV13 - TGTGCCAGCAGCTCCTCCGAGAGCTCCTACGAGCAGTACTTC CASSSSESSYEQYF
- TRBJ2-7 TRBV28 TRBD2 TGTGCCAGCAGCTCCACGCACAGGACTAGCGGGAGAGCCTACGAGCAGTACTTC CASSSTHRTSGRAYEQYF
- TRBJ2-2 TRBV30 - TGTGCCTGGAGTTTGTACGGGGAGCTGTTTTTT CAWSLYGELFF
few TRBJ2-5 TRBV5-4 - TGTGCCAGCAGCTTGGCAGGTGGGGAGACCCAGTACTTC CASSLAGGETQYF
few TRBJ2-7 TRBV19 TRBD2 TGTGCCAGTAGTATCGACTTAACTAGCGGGGTATACGAGCAGTACTTC CASSIDLTSGVYEQYF
- TRBJ2-3 TRBV15 - TGTGCCACCAGCAGAGATTTTGGTGAAGCAGATACGCAGTATTTT CATSRDFGEADTQYF
- TRBJ2-2 TRBV7-9 - TGTGCCAGCAGCTTTCGCGGGAACACCGGGGAGCTGTTTTTT CASSFRGNTGELFF
few TRBJ2-7 TRBV2 - TGTGCCAGCAGTGAAGATGTTGGCGACTTTCACGAGCAGTACTTC CASSEDVGDFHEQYF
- TRBJ2-3 TRBV5-1 - TGCGCCAGCAGCTGGGGCGGGCTCACAGATACGCAGTATTTT CASSWGGLTDTQYF
- TRBJ2-2 TRBV28 - TGTGCCAGCAGTTTTCCCGGGGAGCTGTTTTTT CASSFPGELFF
once TRBJ2-3 TRBV28 TRBD1 TGTGCCAGCAGTCAGGGACAGGGATATTTCACAGATACGCAGTATTTT CASSQGQGYFTDTQYF
few TRBJ2-1 TRBV2 - TGTGCCAGCAAGACGGACCGATACAATGAGCAGTTCTTC CASKTDRYNEQFF
few TRBJ1-2 TRBV25-1 - TGTGCCAGCAGTGTTACAGGGAACTATGGCTACACCTTC CASSVTGNYGYTF
- TRBJ2-5 TRBV28 TRBD2 TGTGCCAGCAGGGATCCGGGACTAGCGGAGAAAGAGACCCAGTACTTC CASRDPGLAEKETQYF
once TRBJ2-5 TRBV9 - TGTGCCAGCAGCGTAGACCTGCAAGAGACCCAGTACTTC CASSVDLQETQYF
- TRBJ2-7 TRBV5-1 TRBD1 TGCGCCAGCAGCTTGGCACAGGGGACCTACGAGCAGTACTTC CASSLAQGTYEQYF
few TRBJ2-7 TRBV6-5 - TGTGCCAGCAGTTACGGGGCACAGGGCGAGCAGTACTTC CASSYGAQGEQYF
- TRBJ2-3 TRBV27 TRBD2 TGTGCCAGCAGTTTAATAGACGGGGGGGTGGGCGAGACGCAGTATTTT CASSLIDGGVGETQYF
- TRBJ2-5 TRBV18 - TGTGCCAGCTCCACGGGCGACCAAGAGACCCAGTACTTC CASSTGDQETQYF
- TRBJ1-2 TRBV10-1 - TGCGCCAGCAGTGATCCGGGGGGCGGCGGCTACACCTTC CASSDPGGGGYTF
- TRBJ2-7 TRBV6-6 TRBD1 TGTGCCAGCAGCCCAACGGGACAGGGGGAGTACGAGCAGTACTTC CASSPTGQGEYEQYF
few TRBJ2-7 TRBV5-1 - TGCGCCAGCAGCTTGGAGGTCGTTTCCTCCTACGAGCAGTACTTC CASSLEVVSSYEQYF
- TRBJ2-7 TRBV28 TRBD2 TGTGCCAGCAGTTTATCGATAGCGGGGGAAGCCTACGAGCAGTACTTC CASSLSIAGEAYEQYF
- TRBJ2-3 TRBV2 - TGTGCCACCCGAGCGGCCACAGATACGCAGTATTTT CATRAATDTQYF